Listed below are T cell receptor beta chains from one sample, sequenced in a study of blood T cell repertoires in COVID-19. Only in-frame clones appear in the TCRdb table, and some are missing; sequencing was by immunoSEQ multiplex PCR. The profile shows 330,000 or so clones, roughly 90% of them singletons. Sequencing was done on a sample of peripheral blood. The origin of the receptors is a man under 40 with COVID-19, enrolled during active disease. Each CDR3 is given with its conserved first and last residue. Each record gives: D gene, clone size, V gene, J gene, CDR3 protein, CDR3 DNA. The D gene is left open where the match is weak. Clone size appears in some rows only: once, few, many, or a class for an expanded clone.

TRBD2,once,TRBV5-1,TRBJ2-5,CASSPSGGKETQYF,TGCGCCAGCTCGCCTAGCGGGGGCAAAGAGACCCAGTACTTC
TRBD2,NA,TRBV29-1,TRBJ2-5,CSVEGLAGGSQETQYF,TGCAGCGTTGAGGGTCTAGCGGGGGGCTCTCAAGAGACCCAGTACTTC
NA,once,TRBV28,TRBJ2-2,CASSLTWGLALVPNTGELFF,TGTGCCAGCAGCCTAACCTGGGGGCTAGCATTAGTCCCGAACACCGGGGAGCTGTTTTTT
NA,NA,TRBV11-1,TRBJ2-7,CASSPSGVYEQYF,TGTGCCAGCAGCCCGTCCGGTGTCTACGAGCAGTACTTC
TRBD2,NA,TRBV3-1/TRBV3-2,TRBJ2-5,CASSRSGGEEETQYF,TGTGCCAGCAGCCGTAGCGGGGGGGAGGAAGAGACCCAGTACTTC
NA,NA,TRBV19,TRBJ1-5,CASSRDFDGNQPQHF,TGTGCCAGTAGTCGGGACTTCGATGGAAATCAGCCCCAGCATTTT
TRBD2,once,TRBV2,TRBJ2-7,CASTTGRGEQYF,TGTGCCAGCACCACCGGGAGGGGCGAGCAGTACTTC
TRBD2,NA,TRBV4-1,TRBJ2-3,CASSQEPPSGLTDTQYF,TGCGCCAGCAGCCAAGAACCCCCTAGCGGGCTCACAGATACGCAGTATTTT
NA,NA,TRBV7-9,TRBJ2-7,CASSSPQTGGWSSYEQYF,TGTGCCAGCAGCTCCCCTCAGACTGGCGGGTGGAGCTCCTACGAGCAGTACTTC
TRBD1,NA,TRBV5-4,TRBJ2-7,CASSTNRGQGTPYEQYF,TGTGCCAGCAGCACCAACCGGGGACAGGGGACCCCCTACGAGCAGTACTTC
TRBD1,NA,TRBV5-4,TRBJ1-1,CASSTDRGNTEAFF,TGTGCCAGCAGCACCGACAGGGGAAACACTGAAGCTTTCTTT
NA,NA,TRBV11-2,TRBJ2-7,CASSLGGDSSYEQYF,TGTGCCAGCAGCTTAGGGGGGGATTCGTCCTACGAGCAGTACTTC
NA,once,TRBV5-8,TRBJ2-1,CASRRAGDEQFF,TGTGCCAGCAGGCGGGCAGGGGATGAGCAGTTCTTC
TRBD1,NA,TRBV20-1,TRBJ1-1,CSASRTGSAAEAFF,TGCAGTGCTAGTAGGACAGGGAGTGCAGCTGAAGCTTTCTTT
TRBD1,NA,TRBV28,TRBJ1-2,CASSGQGTGINYGYTF,TGTGCCAGCAGTGGACAGGGGACAGGGATTAACTATGGCTACACCTTC
NA,NA,TRBV7-2,TRBJ1-2,CASSLYPGGNYGYTF,TGTGCCAGCAGCCTATACCCGGGGGGTAACTATGGCTACACCTTC
NA,NA,TRBV6-5,TRBJ1-5,CASRSGFPQPQHF,TGTGCCAGCAGATCGGGATTTCCTCAGCCCCAGCATTTT
NA,NA,TRBV30,TRBJ2-7,CAWSGAAGEEQYF,TGTGCCTGGAGTGGGGCGGCGGGCGAGGAGCAGTACTTC
NA,NA,TRBV23-1,TRBJ2-7,CASSQSNGLGGEQYF,TGCGCCAGCAGTCAATCGAACGGGCTAGGAGGCGAGCAGTACTTC
NA,NA,TRBV15,TRBJ2-1,CATSREFNTGEQFF,TGTGCCACCAGCAGAGAGTTTAACACGGGGGAGCAGTTCTTC
TRBD1,NA,TRBV7-3,TRBJ1-1,CASSRQGGRTEAFF,TGTGCCAGCAGCAGACAGGGAGGTAGGACTGAAGCTTTCTTT
TRBD1,NA,TRBV3-1/TRBV3-2,TRBJ2-7,CASSHYTGDSEQYF,TGTGCCAGCAGCCACTATACAGGGGATAGCGAGCAGTACTTC
TRBD1,once,TRBV6-5,TRBJ1-1,CASSSGGTEAFF,TGTGCCAGCAGCTCAGGGGGCACTGAAGCTTTCTTT
NA,NA,TRBV19,TRBJ2-7,CASSVSRDFPYEQYF,TGTGCCAGTAGTGTATCCAGGGATTTCCCCTACGAGCAGTACTTC
NA,NA,TRBV15,TRBJ1-2,CATSRGGTLLNYGYTF,TGTGCCACCAGCAGAGGAGGGACACTTCTTAACTATGGCTACACCTTC
TRBD2,once,TRBV29-1,TRBJ2-1,CSVGRETFGEQFF,TGCAGCGTTGGGCGGGAGACCTTCGGGGAGCAGTTCTTC
TRBD1,NA,TRBV7-2,TRBJ1-1,CASSPTGTGVMNTEAFF,TGTGCCAGCAGCCCCACCGGGACAGGGGTCATGAACACTGAAGCTTTCTTT
TRBD2,NA,TRBV14,TRBJ2-1,CASSRPLVAGGPNEQFF,TGTGCCAGCAGCCGCCCTCTCGTAGCGGGAGGGCCCAATGAGCAGTTCTTC
NA,NA,TRBV9,TRBJ1-1,CASSVEGNPGDTEAFF,TGTGCCAGCAGCGTAGAGGGGAACCCCGGAGACACTGAAGCTTTCTTT
TRBD1,NA,TRBV2,TRBJ2-7,CASSGQGRYEQYF,TGTGCCAGCAGCGGACAGGGGCGCTACGAGCAGTACTTC
TRBD2,once,TRBV4-2,TRBJ2-2,CASSQLKPTRTSGAYAGELFF,TGTGCCAGCAGCCAATTAAAGCCTACAAGGACTAGCGGGGCTTACGCCGGGGAGCTGTTTTTT
NA,NA,TRBV11-2,TRBJ2-2,CASSSGQTVTGELFF,TGTGCCAGCAGCTCTGGACAGACAGTCACCGGGGAGCTGTTTTTT
TRBD2,NA,TRBV7-9,TRBJ2-1,CASSRPVQRESSYNEQFF,TGTGCCAGCAGCCGCCCCGTTCAGCGGGAGAGCTCCTACAATGAGCAGTTCTTC
TRBD1,NA,TRBV27,TRBJ1-2,CASSLSDRNGYTF,TGTGCCAGCAGTCTCTCGGACAGGAATGGCTACACCTTC
NA,once,TRBV2,TRBJ2-1,CASSDAGYSYNEQFF,TGTGCCAGCAGTGATGCGGGATACTCCTACAATGAGCAGTTCTTC
NA,NA,TRBV9,TRBJ1-2,CASSAQKTNYGYTF,TGTGCCAGCAGCGCGCAGAAAACTAACTATGGCTACACCTTC
TRBD1,NA,TRBV2,TRBJ1-5,CASNRQGLENQPQHF,TGTGCCAGCAACAGACAGGGTTTGGAGAATCAGCCCCAGCATTTT
TRBD1,NA,TRBV24-1,TRBJ2-5,CATSVGSAGGETQYF,TGTGCCACGTCGGTCGGGTCGGCAGGGGGAGAGACCCAGTACTTC
NA,NA,TRBV21-1,TRBJ1-1,CASREGVNTEAFF,TGTGCCAGCAGGGAAGGGGTGAACACTGAAGCTTTCTTT
TRBD1,NA,TRBV5-4,TRBJ1-1,CASGDREMNTEAFF,TGTGCCAGCGGGGACAGGGAAATGAACACTGAAGCTTTCTTT
NA,NA,TRBV9,TRBJ2-1,CASAPGHLLSSYNEQFF,TGTGCCAGCGCACCGGGACACCTACTTAGCTCCTACAATGAGCAGTTCTTC
TRBD2,NA,TRBV6-2/TRBV6-3,TRBJ2-1,CASSLGLTSAYNEQFF,TGTGCCAGCAGTTTAGGTCTAACTAGCGCTTACAATGAGCAGTTCTTC
TRBD2,few,TRBV19,TRBJ2-1,CASSVTSGRSSYNEQFF,TGTGCCAGTAGTGTTACTAGCGGGAGGAGCTCCTACAATGAGCAGTTCTTC
NA,few,TRBV9,TRBJ2-6,CASSPKTSLGSGANVLTF,TGTGCCAGCAGTCCTAAGACATCCCTCGGCTCTGGGGCCAACGTCCTGACTTTC
NA,few,TRBV28,TRBJ2-2,CASSLLSVGRDTGELFF,TGTGCCAGCAGTTTATTATCGGTGGGGCGCGACACCGGGGAGCTGTTTTTT
NA,NA,TRBV27,TRBJ2-2,CASRRSGTGELFF,TGTGCCAGCAGGAGATCTGGCACCGGGGAGCTGTTTTTT
TRBD1,NA,TRBV11-3,TRBJ2-2,CASSMGQGNTGELFF,TGTGCCAGCAGTATGGGACAGGGAAACACCGGGGAGCTGTTTTTT
TRBD1,once,TRBV29-1,TRBJ1-2,CSVARGTNYGYTF,TGCAGCGTTGCCAGGGGGACTAACTATGGCTACACCTTC
NA,few,TRBV19,TRBJ2-5,CASSMPRGNQAGETQYF,TGTGCCAGTAGTATGCCTAGAGGTAACCAGGCGGGAGAGACCCAGTACTTC
TRBD1,NA,TRBV5-1,TRBJ1-4,CASSPGQGGRNEKLFF,TGCGCCAGCAGCCCGGGACAGGGGGGACGCAATGAAAAACTGTTTTTT
NA,NA,TRBV6-5,TRBJ2-1,CASSAPGTRGQFF,TGTGCCAGCAGCGCCCCGGGGACAAGGGGGCAGTTCTTC
TRBD2,NA,TRBV27,TRBJ2-3,CASSIGLDTSTDTQYF,TGTGCCAGCAGTATCGGACTAGACACCAGCACAGATACGCAGTATTTT
NA,NA,TRBV5-4,TRBJ2-2,CASSLAEGVGGELFF,TGTGCCAGCAGCTTGGCCGAAGGGGTTGGCGGGGAGCTGTTTTTT
NA,NA,TRBV19,TRBJ1-2,CASFNTGSRIDGYTF,TGTGCCAGCTTCAATACGGGGTCGCGGATTGACGGCTACACCTTC
NA,few,TRBV2,TRBJ1-5,CASAWGGQPQHF,TGTGCCTCAGCATGGGGGGGTCAGCCCCAGCATTTT